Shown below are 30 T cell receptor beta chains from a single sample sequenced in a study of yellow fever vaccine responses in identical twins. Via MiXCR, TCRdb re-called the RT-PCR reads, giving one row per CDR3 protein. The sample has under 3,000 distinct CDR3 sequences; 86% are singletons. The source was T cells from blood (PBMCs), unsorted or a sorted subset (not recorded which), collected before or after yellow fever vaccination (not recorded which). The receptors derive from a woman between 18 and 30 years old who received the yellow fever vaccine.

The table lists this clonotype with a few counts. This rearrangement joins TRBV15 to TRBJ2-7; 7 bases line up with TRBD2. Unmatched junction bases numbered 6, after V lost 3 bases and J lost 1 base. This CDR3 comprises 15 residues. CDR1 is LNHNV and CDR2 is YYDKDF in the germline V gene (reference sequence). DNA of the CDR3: TGTGCCACCAGCAGCAGCGGGGTGGGATCCTACGAGCAGTACTTC. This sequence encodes CATSSSGVGSYEQYF.

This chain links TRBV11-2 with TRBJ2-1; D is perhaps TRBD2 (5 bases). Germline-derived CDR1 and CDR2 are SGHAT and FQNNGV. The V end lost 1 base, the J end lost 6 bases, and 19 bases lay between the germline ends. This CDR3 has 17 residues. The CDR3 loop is CASSLGRGITFRNEQFF. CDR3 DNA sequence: TGTGCCAGCAGCTTAGGGAGAGGGATTACGTTTCGCAATGAGCAGTTCTTC.

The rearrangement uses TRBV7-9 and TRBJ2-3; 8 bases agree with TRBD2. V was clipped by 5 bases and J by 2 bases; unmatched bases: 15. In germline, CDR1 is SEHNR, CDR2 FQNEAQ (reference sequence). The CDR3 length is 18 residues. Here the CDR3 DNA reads TGTGCCAGCAGCCCCTCAGTGAGCCTGGGACTAGTCACAGATACGCAGTATTTT. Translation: CASSPSVSLGLVTDTQYF. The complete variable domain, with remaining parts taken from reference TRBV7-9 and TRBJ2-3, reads DTGVSQNPRHKITKRGQNVTFRCDPISEHNRLYWYRQTLGQGPEFLTYFQNEAQLEKSRLLSDRFSAERPKGSFSTLEIQRTEQGDSAMYLCASSPSVSLGLVTDTQYFGPGTRLTVL.

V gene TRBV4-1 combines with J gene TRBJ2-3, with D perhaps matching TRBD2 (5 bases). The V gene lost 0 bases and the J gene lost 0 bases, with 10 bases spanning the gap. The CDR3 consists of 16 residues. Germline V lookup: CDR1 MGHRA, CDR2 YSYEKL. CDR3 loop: CASSQDFRGSTDTQYF. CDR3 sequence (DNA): TGCGCCAGCAGCCAAGACTTCCGGGGAAGCACAGATACGCAGTATTTT.

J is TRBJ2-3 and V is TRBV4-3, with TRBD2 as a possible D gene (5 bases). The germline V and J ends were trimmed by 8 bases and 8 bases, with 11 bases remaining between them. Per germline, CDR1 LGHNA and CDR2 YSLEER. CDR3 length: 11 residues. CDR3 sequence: CASGEWGTQYF. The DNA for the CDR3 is TGCGCCAGCGGGGAGTGGGGTACGCAGTATTTT.

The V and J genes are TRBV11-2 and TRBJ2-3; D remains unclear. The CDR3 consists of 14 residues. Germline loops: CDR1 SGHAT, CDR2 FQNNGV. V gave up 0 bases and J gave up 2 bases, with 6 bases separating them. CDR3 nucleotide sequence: TGTGCCAGCAGCTTAGACGGCGACACAGATACGCAGTATTTT. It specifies CASSLDGDTDTQYF.

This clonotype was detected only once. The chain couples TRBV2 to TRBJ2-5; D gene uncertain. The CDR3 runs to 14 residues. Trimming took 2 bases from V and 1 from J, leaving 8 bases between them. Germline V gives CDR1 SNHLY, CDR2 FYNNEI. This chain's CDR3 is CASSETWIQETQYF. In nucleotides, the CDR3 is TGTGCCAGCAGTGAAACATGGATCCAAGAGACCCAGTACTTC.

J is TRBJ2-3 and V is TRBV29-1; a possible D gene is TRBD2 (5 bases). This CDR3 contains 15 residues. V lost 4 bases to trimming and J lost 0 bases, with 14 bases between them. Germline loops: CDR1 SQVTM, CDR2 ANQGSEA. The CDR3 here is CSVGYAGGSTDTQYF. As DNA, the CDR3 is TGCAGCGTTGGCTATGCGGGCGGAAGCACAGATACGCAGTATTTT.

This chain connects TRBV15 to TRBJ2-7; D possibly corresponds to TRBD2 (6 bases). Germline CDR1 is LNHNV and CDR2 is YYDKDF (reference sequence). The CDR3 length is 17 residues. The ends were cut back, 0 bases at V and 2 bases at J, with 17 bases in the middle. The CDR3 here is CATSRDQGLQSPYEQYF. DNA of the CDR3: TGTGCCACCAGCAGAGATCAGGGACTCCAGAGTCCCTACGAGCAGTACTTC.

CDR3 sequence reads: CAISDHRGFYEQYF. The CDR3 nucleotides are TGTGCCATCAGCGACCACAGGGGGTTCTACGAGCAGTACTTC. The genes are TRBV10-3 and TRBJ2-7, with TRBD1 identical over 8 bases. Germline assignment: CDR1 ENHRY and CDR2 SYGVKD. The CDR3 spans 14 residues. The V gene end was trimmed by 6 bases and the J gene end by 3 bases; junction bases not matched to a gene: 7.

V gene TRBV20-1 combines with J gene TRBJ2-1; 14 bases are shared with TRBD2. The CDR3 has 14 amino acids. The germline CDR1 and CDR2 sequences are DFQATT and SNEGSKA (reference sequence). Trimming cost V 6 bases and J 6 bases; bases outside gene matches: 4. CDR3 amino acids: CSAPTSGGGNEQFF. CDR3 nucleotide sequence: TGCAGTGCCCCGACTAGCGGGGGGGGCAATGAGCAGTTCTTC.

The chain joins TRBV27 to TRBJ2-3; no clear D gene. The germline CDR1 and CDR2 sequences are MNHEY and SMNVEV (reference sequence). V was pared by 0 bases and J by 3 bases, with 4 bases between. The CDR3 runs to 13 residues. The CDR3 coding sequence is TGTGCCAGCAGTTTATCTATAACAGATACGCAGTATTTT. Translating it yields CASSLSITDTQYF.

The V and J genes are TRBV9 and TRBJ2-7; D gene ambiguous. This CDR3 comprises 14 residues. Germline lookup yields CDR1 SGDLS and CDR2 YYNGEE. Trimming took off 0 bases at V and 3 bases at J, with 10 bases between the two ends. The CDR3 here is CASSVEGINYEQYF. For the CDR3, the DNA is TGTGCCAGCAGCGTAGAGGGTATAAACTACGAGCAGTACTTC.

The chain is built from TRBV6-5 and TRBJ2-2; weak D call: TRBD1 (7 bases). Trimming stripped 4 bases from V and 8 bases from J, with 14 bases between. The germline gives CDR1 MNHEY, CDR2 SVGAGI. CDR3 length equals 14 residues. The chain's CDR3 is CASSSVEGAGELFF. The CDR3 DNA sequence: TGTGCCAGCAGTTCAGTGGAGGGGGCGGGGGAGCTGTTTTTT.

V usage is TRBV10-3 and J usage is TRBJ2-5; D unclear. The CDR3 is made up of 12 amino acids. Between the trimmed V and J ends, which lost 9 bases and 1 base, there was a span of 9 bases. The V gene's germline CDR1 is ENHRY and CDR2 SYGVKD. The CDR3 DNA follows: TGTGCCATAGCGTCGGGCCAAGAGACCCAGTACTTC. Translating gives CAIASGQETQYF.

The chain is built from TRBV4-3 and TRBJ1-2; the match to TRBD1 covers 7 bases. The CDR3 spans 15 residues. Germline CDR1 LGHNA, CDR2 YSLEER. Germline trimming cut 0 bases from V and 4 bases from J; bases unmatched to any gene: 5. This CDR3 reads CASSQDTGVVYGYTF. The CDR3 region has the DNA TGCGCCAGCAGCCAAGATACAGGGGTCGTCTATGGCTACACCTTC.

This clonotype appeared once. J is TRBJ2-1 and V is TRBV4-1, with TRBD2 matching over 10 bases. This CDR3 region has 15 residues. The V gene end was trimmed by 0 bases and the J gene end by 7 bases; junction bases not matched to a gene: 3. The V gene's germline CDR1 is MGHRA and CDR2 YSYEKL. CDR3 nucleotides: TGCGCCAGCAGCCAAGAACTAGCGGGGTTAAATGAGCAGTTCTTC. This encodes CASSQELAGLNEQFF.

The CDR3 bases are TGTGCCAGCTCACCACCCTCAGGGGCACCATACAATGAGCAGTTCTTC. Translating it yields CASSPPSGAPYNEQFF. This chain uses TRBV18 with TRBJ2-1, with a possible D match to TRBD1 (6 bases). The V gene's germline CDR1 is KGHSH and CDR2 LQKENI. V dropped 0 bases and J dropped 4 bases, with 13 bases sitting between them. The CDR3 has 16 amino acids.

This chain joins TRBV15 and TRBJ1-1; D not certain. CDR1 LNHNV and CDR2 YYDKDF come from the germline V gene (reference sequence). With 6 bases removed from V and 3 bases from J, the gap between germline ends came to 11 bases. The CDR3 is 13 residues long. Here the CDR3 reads CATRGIGDTEAFF. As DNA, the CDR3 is TGTGCCACCAGGGGGATCGGGGACACTGAAGCTTTCTTT.

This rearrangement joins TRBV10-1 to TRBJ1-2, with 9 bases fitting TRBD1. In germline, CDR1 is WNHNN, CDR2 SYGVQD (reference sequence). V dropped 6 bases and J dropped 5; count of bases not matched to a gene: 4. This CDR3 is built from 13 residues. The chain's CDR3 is CASRTGTGYGYTF. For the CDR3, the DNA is TGCGCCAGCAGGACCGGGACAGGGTATGGCTACACCTTC.

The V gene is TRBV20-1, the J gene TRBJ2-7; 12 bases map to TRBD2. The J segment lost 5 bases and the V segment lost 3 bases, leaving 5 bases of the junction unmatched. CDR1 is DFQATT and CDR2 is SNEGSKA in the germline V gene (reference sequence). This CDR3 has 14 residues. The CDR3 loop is CSASTSGRMNEQYF. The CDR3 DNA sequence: TGCAGTGCTAGTACTAGCGGGAGGATGAACGAGCAGTACTTC.

In nucleotides, the CDR3 is TGTGCCGCGACTAGCGGGAGTGACGATGAGCAGTTCTTC. Protein product: CAATSGSDDEQFF. The chain joins TRBV10-3 to TRBJ2-1; 12 bases agree with TRBD2. The CDR3 is 13 amino acids. V dropped 11 bases and J dropped 8; count of bases not matched to a gene: 7. Germline CDR1 ENHRY, CDR2 SYGVKD.

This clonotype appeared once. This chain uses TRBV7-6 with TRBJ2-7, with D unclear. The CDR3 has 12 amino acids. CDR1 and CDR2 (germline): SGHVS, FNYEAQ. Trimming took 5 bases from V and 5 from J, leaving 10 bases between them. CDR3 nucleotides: TGTGCCAGCAGCCGCATACCCCACGAGCAGTACTTC. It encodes CASSRIPHEQYF.

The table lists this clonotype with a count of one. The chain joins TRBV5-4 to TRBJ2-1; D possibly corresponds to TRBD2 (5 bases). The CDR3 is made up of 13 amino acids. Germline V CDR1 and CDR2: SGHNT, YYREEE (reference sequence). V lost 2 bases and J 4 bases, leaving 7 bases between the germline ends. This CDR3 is CASSFSGYNEQFF. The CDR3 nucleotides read TGTGCCAGCAGCTTCAGCGGTTACAATGAGCAGTTCTTC.

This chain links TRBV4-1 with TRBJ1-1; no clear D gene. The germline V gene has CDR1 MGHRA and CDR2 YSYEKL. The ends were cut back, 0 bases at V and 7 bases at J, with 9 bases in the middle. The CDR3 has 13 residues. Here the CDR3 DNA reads TGCGCCAGCAGCCAAGATTCGGGTCTTGAAGCTTTCTTT. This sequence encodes CASSQDSGLEAFF.

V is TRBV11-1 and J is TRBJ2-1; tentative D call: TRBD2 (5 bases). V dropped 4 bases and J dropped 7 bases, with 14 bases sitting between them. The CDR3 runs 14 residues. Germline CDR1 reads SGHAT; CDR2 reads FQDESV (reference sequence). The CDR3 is CASSSRPSLNEQFF. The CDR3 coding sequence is TGTGCCAGCAGCTCCCGCCCTAGCTTAAATGAGCAGTTCTTC.

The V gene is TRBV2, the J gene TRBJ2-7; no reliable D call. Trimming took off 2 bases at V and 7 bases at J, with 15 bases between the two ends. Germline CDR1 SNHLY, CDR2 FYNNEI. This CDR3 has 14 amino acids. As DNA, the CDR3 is TGTGCCAGCAGTGAATCCCGCCCCCCCAAAGAGCAGTACTTC. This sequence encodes CASSESRPPKEQYF.

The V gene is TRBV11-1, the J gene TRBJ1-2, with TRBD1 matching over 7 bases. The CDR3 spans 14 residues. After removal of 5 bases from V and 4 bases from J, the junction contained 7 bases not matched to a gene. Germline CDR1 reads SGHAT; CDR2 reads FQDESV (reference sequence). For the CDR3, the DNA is TGTGCCAGCAGCCCGAGACAGGGTCTCTATGGCTACACCTTC. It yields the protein CASSPRQGLYGYTF.

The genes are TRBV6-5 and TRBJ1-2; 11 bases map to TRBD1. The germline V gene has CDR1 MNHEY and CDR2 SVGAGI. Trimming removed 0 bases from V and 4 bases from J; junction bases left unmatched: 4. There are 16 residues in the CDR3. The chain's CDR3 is CASSYSRTGGGYGYTF. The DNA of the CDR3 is TGTGCCAGCAGTTACTCGCGGACAGGGGGCGGCTATGGCTACACCTTC.

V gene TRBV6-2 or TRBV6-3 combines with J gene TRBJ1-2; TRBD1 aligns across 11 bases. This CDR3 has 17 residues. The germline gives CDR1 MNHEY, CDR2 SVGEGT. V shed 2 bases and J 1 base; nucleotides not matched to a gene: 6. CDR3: CASSYTGTGGSNYGYTF. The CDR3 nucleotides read TGTGCCAGCAGTTACACCGGGACAGGGGGTAGTAACTATGGCTACACCTTC.